Sequencing of this TCR beta chain was carried out in a study of T cell responses to AZD1222 COVID-19 vaccine. Study-level points and caveats: In a largely white British group with more females than males, clonal diversity was possibly underestimated.

A note on this clone: The antigen is undetermined.

Combined were second doses at about 4 or about 12 weeks. The method was immunoSEQ multiplex PCR; TCRdb's version includes in-frame clones alone and lacks a portion of them. The sample includes fewer than 120,000 clones, 80% to 90% of them seen just once. The germline gives CDR1 SEHNR, CDR2 FQNEAQ (reference sequence). V gave up 3 bases and J gave up 9 bases; unmatched junction bases: 11. The CDR3 length is 15 residues. The material was peripheral blood, obtained 28 days after the second AZD1222 dose. The genes are TRBV7-9 and TRBJ2-7; 10 bases are shared with TRBD2. This sequence originates from an adult who received the AZD1222 COVID-19 vaccine. This chain's CDR3 is CASSFASGRAVGQYF. The CDR3 nucleotides read TGTGCCAGCAGCTTCGCCAGCGGGAGGGCCGTAGGGCAGTACTTC.